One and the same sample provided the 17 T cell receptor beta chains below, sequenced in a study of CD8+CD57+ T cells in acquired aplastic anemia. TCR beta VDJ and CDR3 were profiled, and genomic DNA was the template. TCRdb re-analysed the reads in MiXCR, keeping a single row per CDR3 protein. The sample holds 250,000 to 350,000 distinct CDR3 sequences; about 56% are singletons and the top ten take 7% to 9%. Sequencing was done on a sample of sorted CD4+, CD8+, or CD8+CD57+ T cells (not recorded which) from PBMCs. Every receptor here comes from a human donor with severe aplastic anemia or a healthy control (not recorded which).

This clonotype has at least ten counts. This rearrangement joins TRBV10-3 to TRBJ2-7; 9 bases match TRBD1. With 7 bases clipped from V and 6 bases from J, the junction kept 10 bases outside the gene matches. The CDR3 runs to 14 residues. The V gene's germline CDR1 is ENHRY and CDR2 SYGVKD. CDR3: CAITAGTGKSEQYF. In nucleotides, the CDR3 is TGTGCCATCACCGCCGGGACAGGGAAGTCCGAGCAGTACTTC.

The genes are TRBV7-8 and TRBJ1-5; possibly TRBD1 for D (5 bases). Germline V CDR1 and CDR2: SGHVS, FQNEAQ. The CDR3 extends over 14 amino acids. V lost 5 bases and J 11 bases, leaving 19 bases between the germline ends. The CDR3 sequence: CASSPSGGARAQHF. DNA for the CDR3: TGTGCCAGCAGCCCCTCGGGCGGGGCCCGGGCCCAGCATTTT.

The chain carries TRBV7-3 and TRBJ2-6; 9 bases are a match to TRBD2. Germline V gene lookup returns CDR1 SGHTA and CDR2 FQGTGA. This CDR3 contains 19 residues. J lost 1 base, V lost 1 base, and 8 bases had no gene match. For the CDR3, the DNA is TGTGCCAGCAGCTTAAGGTCTAGCGGGGCTATTTCTGGGGCCAACGTCCTGACTTTC. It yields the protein CASSLRSSGAISGANVLTF.

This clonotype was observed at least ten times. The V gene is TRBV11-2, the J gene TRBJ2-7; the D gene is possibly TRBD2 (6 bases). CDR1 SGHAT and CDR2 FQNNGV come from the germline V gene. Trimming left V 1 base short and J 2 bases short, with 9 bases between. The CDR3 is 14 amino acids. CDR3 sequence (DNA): TGTGCCAGCAGCTTAGTGCCGGGGGCCTACGAGCAGTACTTC. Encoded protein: CASSLVPGAYEQYF.

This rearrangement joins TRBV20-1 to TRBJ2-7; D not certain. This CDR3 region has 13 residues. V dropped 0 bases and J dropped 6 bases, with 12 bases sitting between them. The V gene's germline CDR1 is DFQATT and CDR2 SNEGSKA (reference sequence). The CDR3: CSAREISRIEQYF. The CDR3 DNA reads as TGCAGTGCTAGAGAAATCTCTAGAATCGAGCAGTACTTC.

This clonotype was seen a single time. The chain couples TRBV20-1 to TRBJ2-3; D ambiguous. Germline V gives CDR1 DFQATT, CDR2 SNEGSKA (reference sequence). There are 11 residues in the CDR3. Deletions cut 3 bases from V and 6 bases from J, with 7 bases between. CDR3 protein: CSARNGDTQYF. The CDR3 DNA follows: TGCAGTGCTAGGAATGGGGATACGCAGTATTTT.

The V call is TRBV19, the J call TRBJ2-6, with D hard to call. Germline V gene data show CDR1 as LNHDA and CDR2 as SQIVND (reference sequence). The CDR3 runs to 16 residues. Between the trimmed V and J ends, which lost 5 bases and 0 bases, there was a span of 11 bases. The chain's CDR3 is CASSWQSNSGANVLTF. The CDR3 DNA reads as TGTGCCAGTAGTTGGCAGAGCAACTCTGGGGCCAACGTCCTGACTTTC.

The CDR3 is CSATSGDSYEQYF. The CDR3 DNA is TGCAGTGCTACTAGCGGGGACTCCTACGAGCAGTACTTC. This sequence joins TRBV20-1 and TRBJ2-7; 9 nucleotides agree with TRBD2. After removal of 4 bases from V and 0 bases from J, the junction contained 1 base not matched to a gene. CDR3 length equals 13 residues. Germline values: CDR1 DFQATT, CDR2 SNEGSKA (reference sequence).

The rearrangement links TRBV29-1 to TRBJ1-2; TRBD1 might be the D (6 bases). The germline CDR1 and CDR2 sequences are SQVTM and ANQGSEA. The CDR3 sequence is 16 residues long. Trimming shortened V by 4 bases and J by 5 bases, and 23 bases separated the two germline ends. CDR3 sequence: CSVVRGKGGAAYGYTF. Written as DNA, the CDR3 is TGCAGCGTTGTAAGGGGGAAGGGGGGGGCAGCTTATGGCTACACCTTC.

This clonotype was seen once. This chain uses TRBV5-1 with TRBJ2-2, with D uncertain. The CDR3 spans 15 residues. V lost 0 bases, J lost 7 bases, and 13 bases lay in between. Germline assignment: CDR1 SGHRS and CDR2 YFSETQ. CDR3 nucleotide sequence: TGCGCCAGCAGCTTGGGGGCAGGCTCGGACGGGGAGCTGTTTTTT. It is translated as CASSLGAGSDGELFF.

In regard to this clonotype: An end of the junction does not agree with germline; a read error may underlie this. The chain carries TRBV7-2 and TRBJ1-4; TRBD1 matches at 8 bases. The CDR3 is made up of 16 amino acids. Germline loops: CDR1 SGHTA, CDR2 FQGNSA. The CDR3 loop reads CASGLATRGRGEKLFF. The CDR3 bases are TGTGCCAGCGGCTTAGCGACCAGGGGGCGAGGGGAAAAACTGTTTTTT.

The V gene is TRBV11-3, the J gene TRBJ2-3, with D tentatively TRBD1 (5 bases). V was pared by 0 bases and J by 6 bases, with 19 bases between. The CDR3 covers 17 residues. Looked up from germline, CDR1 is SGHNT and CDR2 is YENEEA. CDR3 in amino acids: CASSLDSRTIGADTQYF. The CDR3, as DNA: TGTGCCAGCAGCTTAGATTCGAGGACAATTGGGGCTGATACGCAGTATTTT.

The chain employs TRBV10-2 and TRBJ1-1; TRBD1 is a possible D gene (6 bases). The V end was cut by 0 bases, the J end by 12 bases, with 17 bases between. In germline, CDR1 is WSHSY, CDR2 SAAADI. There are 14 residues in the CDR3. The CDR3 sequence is CASSESSGQPVTFF. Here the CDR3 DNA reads TGCGCCAGCAGTGAGTCGAGTGGACAGCCGGTTACTTTCTTT.

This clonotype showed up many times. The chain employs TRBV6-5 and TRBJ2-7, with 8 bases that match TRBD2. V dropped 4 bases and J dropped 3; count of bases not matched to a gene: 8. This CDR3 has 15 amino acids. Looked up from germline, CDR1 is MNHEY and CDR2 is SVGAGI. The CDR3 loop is CASSSTGTRLYEQYF. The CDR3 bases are TGTGCCAGCAGTTCCACCGGGACTAGACTCTACGAGCAGTACTTC.

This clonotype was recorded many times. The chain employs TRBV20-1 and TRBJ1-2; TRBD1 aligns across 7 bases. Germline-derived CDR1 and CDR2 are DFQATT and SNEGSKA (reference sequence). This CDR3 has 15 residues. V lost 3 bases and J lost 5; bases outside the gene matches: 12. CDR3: CSARMGPGGGYGYTF. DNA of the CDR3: TGCAGTGCTAGGATGGGACCAGGGGGGGGGTATGGCTACACCTTC.

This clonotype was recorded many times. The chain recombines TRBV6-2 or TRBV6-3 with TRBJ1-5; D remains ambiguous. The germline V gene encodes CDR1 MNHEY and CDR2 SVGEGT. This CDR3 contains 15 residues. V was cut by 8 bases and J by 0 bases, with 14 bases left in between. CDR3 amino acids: CASENRRDSNQPQHF. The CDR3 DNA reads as TGTGCCAGCGAGAATCGACGGGATAGCAATCAGCCCCAGCATTTT.

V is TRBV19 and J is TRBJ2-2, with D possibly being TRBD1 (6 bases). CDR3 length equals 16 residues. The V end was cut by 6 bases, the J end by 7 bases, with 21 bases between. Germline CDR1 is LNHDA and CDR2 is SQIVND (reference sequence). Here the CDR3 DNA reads TGTGCCAGTAGAACCCAGGGGCAGGCCCACGTCGGGGAGCTGTTTTTT. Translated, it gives CASRTQGQAHVGELFF.